What follows is one T cell receptor beta chain and its context. The data were taken from a study of blood T cell repertoires in COVID-19. Study in general: PBMCs, B-cell-depleted T cells, or T cells were the source of the cDNA or gDNA that made up the material.

This CDR3 is built from 16 residues. Germline assignment: CDR1 LNHNV and CDR2 YYDKDF (reference sequence). V was clipped by 4 bases and J by 5 bases; unmatched bases: 8. Authors' analysis steps: From reference gene primer amplification, estimates of nucleated cell counts were derived. This table comes from immunoSEQ multiplex PCR, and its TCRdb copy is limited to in-frame clones, with some not included. V and J calls and clone size follow that table, whereas D and trimming were derived from the DNA. Of approximately 25,000 clones in the sample, approximately 68% were seen once. The rearrangement links TRBV15 to TRBJ2-2; 9 nucleotides line up with TRBD2. The TCR originated in a woman over 75 with acute or convalescent COVID-19. Sequences were obtained from peripheral blood. CDR3 residues: CATSTFSGRGTGELFF. CDR3 nucleotides: TGTGCCACCAGCACATTTAGCGGGAGAGGGACCGGGGAGCTGTTTTTT.